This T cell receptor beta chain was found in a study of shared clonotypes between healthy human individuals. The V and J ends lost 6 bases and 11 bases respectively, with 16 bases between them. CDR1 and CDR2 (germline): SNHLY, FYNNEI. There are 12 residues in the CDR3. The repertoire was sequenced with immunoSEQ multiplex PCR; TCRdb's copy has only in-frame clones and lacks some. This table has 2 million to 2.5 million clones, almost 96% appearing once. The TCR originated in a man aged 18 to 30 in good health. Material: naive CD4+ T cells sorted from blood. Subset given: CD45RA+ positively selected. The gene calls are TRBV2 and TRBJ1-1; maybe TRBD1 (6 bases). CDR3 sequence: CASRPDRPRAFF. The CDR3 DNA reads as TGTGCCAGCAGGCCCGACAGGCCTCGGGCTTTCTTT.